These 9 T cell receptor beta chains came from one sample sequenced in a study of cytomegalovirus exposure and HLA in healthy donors. Vbeta (60) and Jbeta (13) primers were used in the PCR. Repertoires were generated with immunoSEQ multiplex PCR, while TCRdb's copy carries only in-frame clones and drops some. The table lists 150,000 to 200,000 clones, roughly 68% of them singletons. Sequenced material: PBMCs. The receptors were sampled from a woman aged 25 to 39 in good health and CMV-seronegative.

On this clone: The same CDR3 arises from other DNA sequences in this sample as well. This chain connects TRBV19 to TRBJ1-3, with D unresolved. This CDR3 comprises 14 residues. Germline CDR1 is LNHDA and CDR2 is SQIVND (reference sequence). Trimming shortened V by 7 bases and J by 3 bases, and 13 bases separated the two germline ends. CDR3: CASTSAPVGNTIYF. The CDR3 nucleotides are TGTGCCAGTACCTCCGCTCCGGTTGGAAACACCATATATTTT.

This clone was observed once. V usage is TRBV5-1 and J usage is TRBJ1-2; a possible D gene is TRBD1 (5 bases). In germline, CDR1 is SGHRS, CDR2 YFSETQ. With 2 bases removed from V and 2 bases from J, the gap between germline ends came to 7 bases. The CDR3 is 13 residues long. The CDR3 loop reads CASSFQGNYGYTF. The DNA of the CDR3 is TGCGCCAGCAGCTTCCAGGGAAACTATGGCTACACCTTC.

V usage is TRBV5-1 and J usage is TRBJ1-1; a weak D match, TRBD1 (6 bases). CDR1 and CDR2 (germline): SGHRS, YFSETQ. The V end lost 0 bases, the J end lost 1 base, and 7 bases lay between the germline ends. CDR3 size: 14 residues. The CDR3 is CASSLGDTNTEAFF. Here the CDR3 DNA reads TGCGCCAGCAGCTTGGGGGACACGAACACTGAAGCTTTCTTT. Using reference TRBV5-1 and TRBJ1-1 for the parts outside the CDR3, the full variable domain is KAGVTQTPRYLIKTRGQQVTLSCSPISGHRSVSWYQQTPGQGLQFLFEYFSETQRNKGNFPGRFSGRQFSNSRSEMNVSTLELGDSALYLCASSLGDTNTEAFFGQGTRLTVV.

The chain is built from TRBV5-1 and TRBJ1-1; 7 bases agree with TRBD1. The CDR3 totals 18 residues. V trimming: 4 bases; J trimming: 1 base; junction bases outside the gene matches: 16. Germline V gives CDR1 SGHRS, CDR2 YFSETQ. In DNA form, the CDR3 reads TGCGCCAGCAGCCCGGCCGGGACAGCGAGAGATTCGAACACTGAAGCTTTCTTT. Translated: CASSPAGTARDSNTEAFF. The full variable domain, with the rest looked up from reference TRBV5-1 and TRBJ1-1, is KAGVTQTPRYLIKTRGQQVTLSCSPISGHRSVSWYQQTPGQGLQFLFEYFSETQRNKGNFPGRFSGRQFSNSRSEMNVSTLELGDSALYLCASSPAGTARDSNTEAFFGQGTRLTVV.

V gene TRBV4-3 combines with J gene TRBJ2-2, with D possibly TRBD1 on 5 matching bases. The ends were cut back, 5 bases at V and 4 bases at J, with 14 bases in the middle. CDR1 is LGHNA, CDR2 YSLEER, per germline. CDR3 length equals 15 residues. The CDR3 is CASSWKGQGTGELFF. CDR3 sequence (DNA): TGCGCCAGCAGCTGGAAAGGGCAGGGCACCGGGGAGCTGTTTTTT.

This chain joins TRBV9 and TRBJ2-7, with D maybe TRBD2 (6 bases). CDR1 and CDR2 (germline): SGDLS, YYNGEE. Deletions cut 0 bases from V and 3 bases from J, with 13 bases between. The CDR3 contains 15 residues. This chain's CDR3 is CASSVVEGPIYEQYF. The CDR3 bases are TGTGCCAGCAGCGTAGTGGAGGGGCCGATCTACGAGCAGTACTTC.

The V call is TRBV27, the J call TRBJ2-6; TRBD1 is a possible D gene (6 bases). With 6 bases removed from V and 2 bases from J, the gap between germline ends came to 26 bases. There are 20 residues in the CDR3. Germline-derived CDR1 and CDR2 are MNHEY and SMNVEV (reference sequence). DNA of the CDR3: TGTGCCAGCAGATTAAAACCTACAGGGCAAGGTACTCCTGGGGCCAACGTCCTGACTTTC. Amino acids: CASRLKPTGQGTPGANVLTF.

In this sample, this clone turned up once. The CDR3 nucleotides read TGTGCCAGCAGCTTAGATCGTAGCGGGAGGGCCTACAATGAGCAGTTCTTC. This sequence encodes CASSLDRSGRAYNEQFF. The rearrangement uses TRBV11-2 and TRBJ2-1, with 11 bases matching TRBD2. V lost 0 bases and J lost 2; bases outside the gene matches: 3. The CDR3 is 17 residues long. CDR1 is SGHAT and CDR2 is FQNNGV in the germline V gene. The full variable domain, its missing parts supplied by reference TRBV11-2 and TRBJ2-1, is EAGVAQSPRYKIIEKRQSVAFWCNPISGHATLYWYQQILGQGPKLLIQFQNNGVVDDSQLPKDRFSAERLKGVDSTLKIQPAKLEDSAVYLCASSLDRSGRAYNEQFFGPGTRLTVL.

The CDR3 DNA follows: TGTGCCAGCAGCCCAGGGGCCGCGAACACTGAAGCTTTCTTT. Translated: CASSPGAANTEAFF. The genes are TRBV7-2 and TRBJ1-1; a weak D match, TRBD1 (6 bases). The CDR3 length is 14 residues. Germline V gene lookup returns CDR1 SGHTA and CDR2 FQGNSA. V was pared by 5 bases and J by 1 base, with 11 bases between.